The rows below give T cell receptor beta chains drawn from one sample of a study of blood T cell repertoires in COVID-19. The protocol was immunoSEQ multiplex PCR, while the TCRdb copy is restricted to in-frame clones and leaves out a portion. The sample includes about 300,000 clones, about nine tenths of them seen just once. Sequenced: peripheral blood. The receptors here all came from a woman between 25 and 40 years old with COVID-19, enrolled during active disease. Both conserved end residues are part of each CDR3. D genes are given only for firm matches. Rows may omit the clone size; those that give it use once, few, many or a size class.

D gene: TRBD1; CDR3 length: 16; V gene: TRBV4-1; J gene: TRBJ1-4; clone size: NA; CDR3 DNA: TGCGCCAGCAGCCCAGGGACAGGGATAGCTAATGAAAAACTGTTTTTT; CDR3 protein: CASSPGTGIANEKLFF
D gene: NA; CDR3 length: 13; V gene: TRBV9; J gene: TRBJ2-3; clone size: NA; CDR3 DNA: TGTGCCAGCAGCGAATCTGGCGGAGATACGCAGTATTTT; CDR3 protein: CASSESGGDTQYF
D gene: NA; CDR3 length: 14; V gene: TRBV7-9; J gene: TRBJ1-2; clone size: NA; CDR3 DNA: TGTGCCAGCAGCCTGGGCGCCGGCAGCTATGGCTACACCTTC; CDR3 protein: CASSLGAGSYGYTF
D gene: NA; CDR3 length: 13; V gene: TRBV30; J gene: TRBJ1-1; clone size: once; CDR3 DNA: TGTGCCTGGAGTGGTCAGACTTACACTGAAGCTTTCTTT; CDR3 protein: CAWSGQTYTEAFF
D gene: NA; CDR3 length: 14; V gene: TRBV6-4; J gene: TRBJ2-3; clone size: few; CDR3 DNA: TGTGCCAGCAGTCGCGGCTCCCCCCCAGATACGCAGTATTTT; CDR3 protein: CASSRGSPPDTQYF
D gene: TRBD2; CDR3 length: 15; V gene: TRBV27; J gene: TRBJ2-1; clone size: NA; CDR3 DNA: TGTGCCAGCAGTCCCCCTAGCGGGGGGGCCAATGAGCAGTTCTTC; CDR3 protein: CASSPPSGGANEQFF
D gene: NA; CDR3 length: 14; V gene: TRBV4-3; J gene: TRBJ1-2; clone size: NA; CDR3 DNA: TGCCCCCGCCCCCGACTCAGGGGTTTCTATGGCTACACCTTC; CDR3 protein: CPRPRLRGFYGYTF
D gene: NA; CDR3 length: 11; V gene: TRBV5-1; J gene: TRBJ2-1; clone size: NA; CDR3 DNA: TGCGCCAGCAGTTTTTCGAATGAGCAGTTCTTC; CDR3 protein: CASSFSNEQFF
D gene: TRBD2; CDR3 length: 15; V gene: TRBV27; J gene: TRBJ2-5; clone size: NA; CDR3 DNA: TGTGCCAGCAGTTTACAAGCGGGGGGGCGCGGGACCCAGTACTTC; CDR3 protein: CASSLQAGGRGTQYF
D gene: NA; CDR3 length: 17; V gene: TRBV28; J gene: TRBJ1-6; clone size: few; CDR3 DNA: TGTGCCAGCAGTACCCCCGCCCACAGGGCGAGTAATTCACCCCTCCACTTT; CDR3 protein: CASSTPAHRASNSPLHF
D gene: NA; CDR3 length: 14; V gene: TRBV7-9; J gene: TRBJ1-6; clone size: NA; CDR3 DNA: TGTGCCAGCAGCCAAGGCCCACGGGGGTCACCCCTCCACTTT; CDR3 protein: CASSQGPRGSPLHF
D gene: NA; CDR3 length: 12; V gene: TRBV11-3; J gene: TRBJ2-7; clone size: NA; CDR3 DNA: TGTGCCAGCAGACAACAGGGAAACGAGCAGTACTTC; CDR3 protein: CASRQQGNEQYF
D gene: NA; CDR3 length: 13; V gene: TRBV7-9; J gene: TRBJ1-1; clone size: NA; CDR3 DNA: TGTGCCAGCAGCTTAGAGGGGGTCAGTGAAGCTTTCTTT; CDR3 protein: CASSLEGVSEAFF
D gene: TRBD1; CDR3 length: 17; V gene: TRBV7-2; J gene: TRBJ1-5; clone size: NA; CDR3 DNA: TGTGCCAGCAGCTTACTCCCGGGACAGGGGGCAAATCAGCCCCAGCATTTT; CDR3 protein: CASSLLPGQGANQPQHF
D gene: TRBD1; CDR3 length: 16; V gene: TRBV5-6; J gene: TRBJ1-6; clone size: NA; CDR3 DNA: TGTGCCAGCAGCTTTCGGACAGGGATCGGTAATTCACCCCTCCACTTT; CDR3 protein: CASSFRTGIGNSPLHF
D gene: TRBD1; CDR3 length: 14; V gene: TRBV5-4; J gene: TRBJ1-2; clone size: few; CDR3 DNA: TGTGCCAGCAGCTTGGAAGGGACAGCTTATGGCTACACCTTC; CDR3 protein: CASSLEGTAYGYTF
D gene: TRBD1; CDR3 length: 15; V gene: TRBV9; J gene: TRBJ2-5; clone size: NA; CDR3 DNA: TGTGCCAGCAGCCCACGGACAGGGGTGAGAGAGACCCAGTACTTC; CDR3 protein: CASSPRTGVRETQYF
D gene: NA; CDR3 length: 12; V gene: TRBV10-3; J gene: TRBJ2-1; clone size: NA; CDR3 DNA: TGTGCCATCAGTGATCCAGACAATGAGCAGTTCTTC; CDR3 protein: CAISDPDNEQFF
D gene: TRBD2; CDR3 length: 15; V gene: TRBV7-2; J gene: TRBJ2-7; clone size: NA; CDR3 DNA: TGTGCCAGCAGCTTATCGTGGGGGGGCTCCTACGAGCAGTACTTC; CDR3 protein: CASSLSWGGSYEQYF
D gene: NA; CDR3 length: 14; V gene: TRBV27; J gene: TRBJ1-2; clone size: NA; CDR3 DNA: TGTGCCAGCAGTGAGGGCAGGGGCGACTATGGCTACACCTTC; CDR3 protein: CASSEGRGDYGYTF
D gene: NA; CDR3 length: 13; V gene: TRBV6-5; J gene: TRBJ1-1; clone size: once; CDR3 DNA: TGTGCCAGCAGAAGGGGAAAAAACACTGAAGCTTTCTTT; CDR3 protein: CASRRGKNTEAFF
D gene: NA; CDR3 length: 13; V gene: TRBV6-5; J gene: TRBJ1-1; clone size: NA; CDR3 DNA: TGTGCCAGCAGTTGGGTGAGGGACACTGAAGCTTTCTTT; CDR3 protein: CASSWVRDTEAFF
D gene: NA; CDR3 length: 13; V gene: TRBV6-1; J gene: TRBJ2-5; clone size: NA; CDR3 DNA: TGTGCCAGCAGTGATAACTTTAGAGAGACCCAGTACTTC; CDR3 protein: CASSDNFRETQYF